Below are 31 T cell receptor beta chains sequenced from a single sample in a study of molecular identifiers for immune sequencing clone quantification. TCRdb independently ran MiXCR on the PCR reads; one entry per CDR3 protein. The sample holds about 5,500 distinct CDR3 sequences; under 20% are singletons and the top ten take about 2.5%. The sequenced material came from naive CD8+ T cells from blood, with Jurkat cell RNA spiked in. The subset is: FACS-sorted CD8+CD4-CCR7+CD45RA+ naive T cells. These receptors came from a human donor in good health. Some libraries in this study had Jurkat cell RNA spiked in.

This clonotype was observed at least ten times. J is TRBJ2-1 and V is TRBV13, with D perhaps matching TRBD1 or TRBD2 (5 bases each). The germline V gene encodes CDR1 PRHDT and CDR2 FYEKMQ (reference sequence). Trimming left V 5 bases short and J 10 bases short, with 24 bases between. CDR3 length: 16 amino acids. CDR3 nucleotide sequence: TGTGCCAGCAGCATAACCGACGTCGGGACCCCTCCCGAGCAGTTCTTC. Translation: CASSITDVGTPPEQFF.

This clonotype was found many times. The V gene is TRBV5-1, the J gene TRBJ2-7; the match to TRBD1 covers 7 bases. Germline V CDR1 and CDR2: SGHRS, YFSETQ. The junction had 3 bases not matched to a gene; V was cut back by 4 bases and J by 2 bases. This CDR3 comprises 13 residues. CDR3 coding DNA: TGCGCCAGCAGCCAGGGACAGACCTACGAGCAGTACTTC. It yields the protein CASSQGQTYEQYF.

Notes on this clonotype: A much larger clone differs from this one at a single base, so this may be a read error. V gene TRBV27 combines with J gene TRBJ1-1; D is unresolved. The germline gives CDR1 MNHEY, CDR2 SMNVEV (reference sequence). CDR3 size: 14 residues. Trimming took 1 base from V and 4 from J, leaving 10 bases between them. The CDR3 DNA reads TGTGCCAGCAGTTTATATGCCCTGAGCACTGAAGCTTTCTTT. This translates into CASSLYALSTEAFF.

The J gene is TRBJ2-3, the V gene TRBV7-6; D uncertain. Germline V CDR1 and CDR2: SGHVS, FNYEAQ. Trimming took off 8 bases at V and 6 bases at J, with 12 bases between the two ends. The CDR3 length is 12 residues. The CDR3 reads CASGTPLDTQYF. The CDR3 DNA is TGTGCCAGCGGTACCCCCTTGGATACGCAGTATTTT.

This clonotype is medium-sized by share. The CDR3 DNA is TGTGCCACCAGTGATAAGGGCACTGAAGCTTTCTTT. It encodes CATSDKGTEAFF. The V gene is TRBV24-1, the J gene TRBJ1-1, with unresolved D. Looked up from germline, CDR1 is KGHDR and CDR2 is SFDVKD. CDR3 size: 12 residues. The ends were cut back, 3 bases at V and 4 bases at J, with 5 bases in the middle.

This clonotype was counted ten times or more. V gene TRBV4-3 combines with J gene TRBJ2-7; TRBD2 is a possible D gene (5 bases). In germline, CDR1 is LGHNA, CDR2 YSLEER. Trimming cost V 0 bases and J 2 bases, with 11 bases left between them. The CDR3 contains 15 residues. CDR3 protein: CASSQERAGPYEQYF. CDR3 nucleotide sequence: TGCGCCAGCAGCCAAGAGCGGGCAGGACCCTACGAGCAGTACTTC.

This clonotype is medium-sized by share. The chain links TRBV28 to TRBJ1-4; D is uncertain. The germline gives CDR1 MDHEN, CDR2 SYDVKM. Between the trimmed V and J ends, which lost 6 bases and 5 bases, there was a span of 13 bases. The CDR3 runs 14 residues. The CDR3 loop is CASSPRMRNEKLFF. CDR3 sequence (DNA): TGTGCCAGCAGCCCAAGGATGAGGAATGAAAAACTGTTTTTT.

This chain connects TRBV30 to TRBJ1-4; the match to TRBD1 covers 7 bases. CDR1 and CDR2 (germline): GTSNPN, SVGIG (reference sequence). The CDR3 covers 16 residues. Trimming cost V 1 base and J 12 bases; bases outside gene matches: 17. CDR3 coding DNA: TGTGCCTGGAGTGCACCGCGGGAGGGGGCACAGGAAGAACTGTTTTTT. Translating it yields CAWSAPREGAQEELFF.

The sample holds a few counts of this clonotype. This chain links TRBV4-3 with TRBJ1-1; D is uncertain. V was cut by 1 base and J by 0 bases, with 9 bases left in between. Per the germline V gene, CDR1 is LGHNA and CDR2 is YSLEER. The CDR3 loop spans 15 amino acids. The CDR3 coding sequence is TGCGCCAGCAGCCAAGGTGGCTTTATGAACACTGAAGCTTTCTTT. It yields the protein CASSQGGFMNTEAFF.

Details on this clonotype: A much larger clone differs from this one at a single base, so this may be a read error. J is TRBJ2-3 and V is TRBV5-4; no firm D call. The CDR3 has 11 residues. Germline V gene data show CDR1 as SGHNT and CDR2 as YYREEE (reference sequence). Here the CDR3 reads CASSYTDTQCF. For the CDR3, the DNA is TGTGCCAGCAGCTATACAGATACGCAGTGTTTT.

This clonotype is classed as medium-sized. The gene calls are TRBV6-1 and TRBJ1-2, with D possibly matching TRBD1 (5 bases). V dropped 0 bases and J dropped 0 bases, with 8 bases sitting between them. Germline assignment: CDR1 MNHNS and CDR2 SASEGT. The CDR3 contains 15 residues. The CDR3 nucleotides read TGTGCCAGCAGTGAAGCTGGGGCAACTAACTATGGCTACACCTTC. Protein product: CASSEAGATNYGYTF.

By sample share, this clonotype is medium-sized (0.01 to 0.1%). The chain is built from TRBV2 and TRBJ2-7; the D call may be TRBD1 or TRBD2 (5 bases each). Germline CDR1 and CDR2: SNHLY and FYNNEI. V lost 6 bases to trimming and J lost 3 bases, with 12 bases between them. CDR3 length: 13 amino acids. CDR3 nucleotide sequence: TGTGCCAGCAGGGGGGAGTTACGCTACGAGCAGTACTTC. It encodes CASRGELRYEQYF. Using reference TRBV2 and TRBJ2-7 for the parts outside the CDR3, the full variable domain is EPEVTQTPSHQVTQMGQEVILRCVPISNHLYFYWYRQILGQKVEFLVSFYNNEISEKSEIFDDQFSVERPDGSNFTLKIRSTKLEDSAMYFCASRGELRYEQYFGPGTRLTVT.

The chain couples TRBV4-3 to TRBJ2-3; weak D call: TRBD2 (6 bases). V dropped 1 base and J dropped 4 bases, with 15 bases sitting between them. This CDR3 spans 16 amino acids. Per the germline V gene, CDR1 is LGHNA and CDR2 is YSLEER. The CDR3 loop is CASSQVFRDSPDTQYF. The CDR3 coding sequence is TGCGCCAGCAGCCAAGTTTTCCGGGACTCGCCAGATACGCAGTATTTT.

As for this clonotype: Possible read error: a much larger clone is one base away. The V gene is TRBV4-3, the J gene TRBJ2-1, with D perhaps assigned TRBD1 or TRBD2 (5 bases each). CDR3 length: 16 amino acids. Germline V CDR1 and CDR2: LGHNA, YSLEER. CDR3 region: CAGSQDSGAPYNEQFF. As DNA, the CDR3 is TGCGCCGGCAGCCAAGATTCCGGGGCCCCGTACAATGAGCAGTTCTTC.

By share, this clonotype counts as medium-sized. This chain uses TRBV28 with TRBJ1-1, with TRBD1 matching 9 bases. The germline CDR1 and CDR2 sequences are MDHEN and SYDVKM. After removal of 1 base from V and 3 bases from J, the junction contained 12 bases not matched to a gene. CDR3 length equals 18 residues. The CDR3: CASSLSEDRGFSDTEAFF. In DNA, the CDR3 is TGTGCCAGCAGTTTATCTGAGGACAGGGGTTTCAGCGACACTGAAGCTTTCTTT. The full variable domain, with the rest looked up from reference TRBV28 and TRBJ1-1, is DVKVTQSSRYLVKRTGEKVFLECVQDMDHENMFWYRQDPGLGLRLIYFSYDVKMKEKGDIPEGYSVSREKKERFSLILESASTNQTSMYLCASSLSEDRGFSDTEAFFGQGTRLTVV.

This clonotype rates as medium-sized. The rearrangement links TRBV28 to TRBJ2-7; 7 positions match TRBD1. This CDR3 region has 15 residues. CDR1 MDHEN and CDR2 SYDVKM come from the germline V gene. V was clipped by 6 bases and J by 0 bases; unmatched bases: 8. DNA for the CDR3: TGTGCCAGCAGGAAAAGACAGGGCCGCTCCTACGAGCAGTACTTC. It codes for CASRKRQGRSYEQYF.

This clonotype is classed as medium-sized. CDR3 sequence reads: CASSLVDREEANYGYTF. The CDR3 nucleotides are TGTGCCAGCAGCTTAGTAGACAGGGAAGAGGCTAACTATGGCTACACCTTC. The chain recombines TRBV13 with TRBJ1-2; the match to TRBD1 covers 7 bases. V was pared by 1 base and J by 0 bases, with 8 bases of the junction left unmatched. The CDR3 is made up of 17 amino acids. Looked up from germline, CDR1 is PRHDT and CDR2 is FYEKMQ (reference sequence). Full variable domain (missing parts from reference TRBV13 and TRBJ1-2): AAGVIQSPRHLIKEKRETATLKCYPIPRHDTVYWYQQGPGQDPQFLISFYEKMQSDKGSIPDRFSAQQFSDYHSELNMSSLELGDSALYFCASSLVDREEANYGYTFGSGTRLTVV.

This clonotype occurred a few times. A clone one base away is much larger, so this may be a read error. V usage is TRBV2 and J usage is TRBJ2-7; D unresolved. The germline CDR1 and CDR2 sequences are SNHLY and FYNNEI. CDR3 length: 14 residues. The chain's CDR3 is CARSEVGNSYEQYF. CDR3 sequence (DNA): TGTGCCCGCAGTGAAGTTGGGAACTCCTACGAGCAGTACTTC. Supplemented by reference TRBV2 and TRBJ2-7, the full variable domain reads EPEVTQTPSHQVTQMGQEVILRCVPISNHLYFYWYRQILGQKVEFLVSFYNNEISEKSEIFDDQFSVERPDGSNFTLKIRSTKLEDSAMYFCARSEVGNSYEQYFGPGTRLTVT.

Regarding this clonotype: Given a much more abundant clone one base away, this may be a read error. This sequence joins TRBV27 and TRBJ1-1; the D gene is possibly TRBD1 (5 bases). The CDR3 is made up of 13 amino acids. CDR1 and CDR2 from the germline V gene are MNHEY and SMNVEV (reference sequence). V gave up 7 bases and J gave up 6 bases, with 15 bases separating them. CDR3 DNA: TGTGCCAGCAATCCGCAGGGCGAGCCTGAAGCTTTCTTT. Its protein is CASNPQGEPEAFF.

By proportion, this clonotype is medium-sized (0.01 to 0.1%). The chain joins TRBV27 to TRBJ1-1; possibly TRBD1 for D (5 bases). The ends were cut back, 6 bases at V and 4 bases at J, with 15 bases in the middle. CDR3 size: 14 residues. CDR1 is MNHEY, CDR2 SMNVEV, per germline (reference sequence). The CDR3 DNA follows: TGTGCCAGCAGGGGATGGGGCTTGGGCACTGAAGCTTTCTTT. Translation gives CASRGWGLGTEAFF.

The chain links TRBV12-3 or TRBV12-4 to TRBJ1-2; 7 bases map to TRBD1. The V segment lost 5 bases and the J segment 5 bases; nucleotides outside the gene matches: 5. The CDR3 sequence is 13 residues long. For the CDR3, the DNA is TGTGCCAGCAGTCCCGGGACAGAGTATGGCTACACCTTC. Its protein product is CASSPGTEYGYTF.

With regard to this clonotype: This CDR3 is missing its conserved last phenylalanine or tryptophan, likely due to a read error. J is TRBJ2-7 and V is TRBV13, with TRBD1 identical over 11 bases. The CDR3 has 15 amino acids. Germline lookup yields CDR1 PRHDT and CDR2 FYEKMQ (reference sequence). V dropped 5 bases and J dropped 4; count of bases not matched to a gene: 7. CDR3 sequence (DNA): TGTGCCAGCAGCGGGGGGGACAGGGGGTATTACGAGCAGTACCTC. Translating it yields CASSGGDRGYYEQYL.

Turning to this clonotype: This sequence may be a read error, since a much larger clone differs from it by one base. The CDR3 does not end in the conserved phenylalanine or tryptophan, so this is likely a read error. The CDR3 loop reads CANNPGTISTDTQYL. CDR3 DNA: TGTGCCAATAACCCCGGGACAATAAGCACAGATACGCAGTATCTT. The chain recombines TRBV7-9 with TRBJ2-3; possibly TRBD1 for D (6 bases). V was cut by 10 bases and J by 0 bases, with 17 bases left in between. Germline V gene data show CDR1 as SEHNR and CDR2 as FQNEAQ (reference sequence). The CDR3 loop spans 15 amino acids.

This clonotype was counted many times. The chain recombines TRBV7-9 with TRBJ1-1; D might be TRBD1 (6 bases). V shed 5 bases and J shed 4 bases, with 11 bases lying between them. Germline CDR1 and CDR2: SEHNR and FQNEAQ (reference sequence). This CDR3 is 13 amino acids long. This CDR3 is CASSPGVRTEAFF. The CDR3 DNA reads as TGTGCCAGCAGCCCAGGGGTGCGCACTGAAGCTTTCTTT.

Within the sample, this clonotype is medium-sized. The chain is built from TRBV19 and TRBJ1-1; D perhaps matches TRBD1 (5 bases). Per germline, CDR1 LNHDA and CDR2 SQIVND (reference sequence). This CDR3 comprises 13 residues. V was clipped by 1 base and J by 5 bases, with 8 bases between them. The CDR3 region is CASSIAGGTEAFF. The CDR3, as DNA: TGTGCCAGTAGTATAGCTGGGGGGACTGAAGCTTTCTTT.

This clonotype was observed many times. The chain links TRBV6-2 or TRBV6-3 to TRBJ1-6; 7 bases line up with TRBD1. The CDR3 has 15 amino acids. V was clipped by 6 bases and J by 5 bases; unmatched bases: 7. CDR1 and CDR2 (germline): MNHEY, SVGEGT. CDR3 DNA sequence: TGTGCCAGCAGCGCACGGGACAGCGATAATTCACCCCTCCACTTT. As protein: CASSARDSDNSPLHF.

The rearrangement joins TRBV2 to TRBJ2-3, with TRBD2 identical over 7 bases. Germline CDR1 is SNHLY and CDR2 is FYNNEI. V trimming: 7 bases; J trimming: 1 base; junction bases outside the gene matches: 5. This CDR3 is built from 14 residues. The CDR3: CASTPRGGTDTQYF. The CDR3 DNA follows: TGTGCCAGCACCCCCCGGGGGGGCACAGATACGCAGTATTTT.

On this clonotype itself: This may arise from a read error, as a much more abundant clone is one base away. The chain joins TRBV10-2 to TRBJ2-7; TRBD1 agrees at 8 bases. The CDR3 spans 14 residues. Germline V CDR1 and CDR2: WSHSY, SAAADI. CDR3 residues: CASGDVDRAYEQYF. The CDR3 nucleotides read TGCGCCAGCGGTGATGTGGACAGGGCCTACGAGCAGTACTTC.

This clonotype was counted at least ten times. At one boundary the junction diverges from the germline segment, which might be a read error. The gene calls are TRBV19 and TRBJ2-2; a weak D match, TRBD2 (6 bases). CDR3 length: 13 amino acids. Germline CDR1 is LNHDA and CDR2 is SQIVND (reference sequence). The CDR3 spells CASSIWGSGGLFF. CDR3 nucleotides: TGTGCCAGTAGTATCTGGGGGTCCGGGGGGCTGTTTTTT. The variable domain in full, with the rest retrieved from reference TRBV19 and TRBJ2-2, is DGGITQSPKYLFRKEGQNVTLSCEQNLNHDAMYWYRQDPGQGLRLIYYSQIVNDFQKGDIAEGYSVSREKKESFPLTVTSAQKNPTAFYLCASSIWGSGGLFFGEGSRLTVL.

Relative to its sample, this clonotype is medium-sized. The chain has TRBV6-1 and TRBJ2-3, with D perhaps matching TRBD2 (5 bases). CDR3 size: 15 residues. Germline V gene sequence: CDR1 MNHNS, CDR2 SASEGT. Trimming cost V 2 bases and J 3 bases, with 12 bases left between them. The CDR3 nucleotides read TGTGCCAGCAGTGAATTAGTTAGCGCGACAGATACGCAGTATTTT. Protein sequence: CASSELVSATDTQYF.

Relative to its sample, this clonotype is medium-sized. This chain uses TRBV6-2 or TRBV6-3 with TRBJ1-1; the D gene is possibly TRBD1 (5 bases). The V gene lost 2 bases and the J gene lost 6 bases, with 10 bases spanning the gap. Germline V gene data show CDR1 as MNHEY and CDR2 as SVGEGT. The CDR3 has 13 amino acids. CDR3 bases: TGTGCCAGCAGTTACGGCCAGGGACCTGAAGCTTTCTTT. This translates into CASSYGQGPEAFF.